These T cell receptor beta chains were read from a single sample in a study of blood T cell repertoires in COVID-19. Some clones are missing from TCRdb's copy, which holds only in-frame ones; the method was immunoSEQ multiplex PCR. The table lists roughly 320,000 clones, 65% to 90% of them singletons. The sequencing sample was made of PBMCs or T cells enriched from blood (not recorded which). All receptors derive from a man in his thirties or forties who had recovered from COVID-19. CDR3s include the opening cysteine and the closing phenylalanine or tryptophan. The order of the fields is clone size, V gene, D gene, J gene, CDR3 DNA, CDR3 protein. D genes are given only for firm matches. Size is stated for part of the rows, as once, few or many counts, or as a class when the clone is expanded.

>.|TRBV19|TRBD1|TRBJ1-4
TGTGCCAGTAGTTTAGCAGGGACAGCGCTTAATGAAAAACTGTTTTTT
CASSLAGTALNEKLFF
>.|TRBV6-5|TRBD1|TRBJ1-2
TGTGCCAGCAGTCCCCCGGGACAGGGGGCGCGGGGCTACACCTTC
CASSPPGQGARGYTF
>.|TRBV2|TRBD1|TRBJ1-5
TGTGCCAGCAGAGACAGGGGGCTTTATAGCAATCAGCCCCAGCATTTT
CASRDRGLYSNQPQHF
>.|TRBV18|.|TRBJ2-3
TGTGCCAGCTCACAAAATAGAATCAGGCTTTCGGGCACAGATACGCAGTATTTT
CASSQNRIRLSGTDTQYF
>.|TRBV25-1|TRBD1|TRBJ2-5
TGTGCCAGCGCCCTTGAGGACAGGGGGCTTTTCTTCGGAGAGACCCAGTACTTC
CASALEDRGLFFGETQYF
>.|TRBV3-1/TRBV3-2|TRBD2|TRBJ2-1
TGTGCCAGCAGCCTAGCGGGGAGAGGCAATGAGCAGTTCTTC
CASSLAGRGNEQFF
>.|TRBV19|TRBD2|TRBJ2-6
TGTGCCAGTAGTATCCGAGCTAGCGGGGGGGCAAGTGGGGCCAACGTCCTGACTTTC
CASSIRASGGASGANVLTF
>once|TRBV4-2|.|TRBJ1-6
TGTGCCAGCAGCCAAGTCTCTTGGACAGCCGACTATAATTCACCCCTCCACTTT
CASSQVSWTADYNSPLHF
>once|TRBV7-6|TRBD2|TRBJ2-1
TGTGCCAGCAGCCTCGGACTAGCGGAGGTCTACAATGAGCAGTTCTTC
CASSLGLAEVYNEQFF
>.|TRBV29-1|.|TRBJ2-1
TGCAGCGCCACAGGTTACAATGAGCAGTTCTTC
CSATGYNEQFF
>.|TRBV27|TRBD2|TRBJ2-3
TGTGCCAGCGGCTACGCGGGAGGGGGCGCAAATACGCAGTATTTT
CASGYAGGGANTQYF
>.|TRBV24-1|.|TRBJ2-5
TGTGCCACCAGTGATCCCAGGGGAGAGACCCAGTACTTC
CATSDPRGETQYF
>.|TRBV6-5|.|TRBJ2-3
TGTGCCAGCAGCTGGGCGGGGGCGGCAGATACGCAGTATTTT
CASSWAGAADTQYF
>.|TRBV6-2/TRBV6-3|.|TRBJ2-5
TGTGCCAGCATCCCTCGGAGGTACCAAGAGACCCAGTACTTC
CASIPRRYQETQYF
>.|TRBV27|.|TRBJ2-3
TGTGCCAGCAGTTTATCCGGGGGTAGCTCCTTTGAGGCCAGGAGCACAGATACGCAGTATTTT
CASSLSGGSSFEARSTDTQYF
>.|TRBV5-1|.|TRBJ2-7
TGCGCCAGCAGCGAATTACAGGGTACCAGCCACGAGCAGTACTTC
CASSELQGTSHEQYF
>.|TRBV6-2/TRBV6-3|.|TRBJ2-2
TGTGCCAGCAGTTACTCCCCGGGAATCGGGGAGCTGTTTTTT
CASSYSPGIGELFF
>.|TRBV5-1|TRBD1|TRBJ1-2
TGCGCCAGCAGCGTTACCGGGACAGGCCCCTCTGGCTACACCTTC
CASSVTGTGPSGYTF
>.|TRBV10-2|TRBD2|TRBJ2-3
TGCGCCAGCAGAGGTAGCGGGGGACGCACAGATACGCAGTATTTT
CASRGSGGRTDTQYF
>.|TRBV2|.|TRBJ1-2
TGTGCCAGCAGTGAGCAGGATAACTATGGCTACACCTTC
CASSEQDNYGYTF
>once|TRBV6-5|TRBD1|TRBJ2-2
TGTGCCAGCAGTTGGTGGACAGGGAGGACCGGGGAGCTGTTTTTT
CASSWWTGRTGELFF
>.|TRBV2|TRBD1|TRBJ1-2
TGTGCCAGCAGTGAGTCTTTATGGGACAGTCCTAACTATGGCTACACCTTC
CASSESLWDSPNYGYTF
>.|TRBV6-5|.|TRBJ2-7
TGTGCCAGCAGCCCGCTGGGTGGGGGGATCTACGAGCAGTACTTC
CASSPLGGGIYEQYF
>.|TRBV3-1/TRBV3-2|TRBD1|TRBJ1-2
TGTGCCAGCAGCGCATGGGGACAGGGATCAGACTATGGCTACACCTTC
CASSAWGQGSDYGYTF
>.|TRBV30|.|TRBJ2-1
TGTGCCTGGAGTGGAGGGTCGGGGTTCAATGAGCAGTTCTTC
CAWSGGSGFNEQFF
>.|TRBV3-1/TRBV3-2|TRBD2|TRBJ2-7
TGTGCCAGCACCCGGGGTAGCGGGGCCATCTCCTACGAGCAGTACTTC
CASTRGSGAISYEQYF
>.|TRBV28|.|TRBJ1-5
TGTGCCAGCAGTTCACTGAAATCGGCCCAGCATTTT
CASSSLKSAQHF
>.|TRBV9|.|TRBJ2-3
TGTGCCAGCAGCGTTGACCCCCGGGTCGATACGCAGTATTTT
CASSVDPRVDTQYF
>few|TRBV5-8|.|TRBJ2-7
TGTGCCAGCAGCTTATCGAGCTCCTACGAGCAGTACTTC
CASSLSSSYEQYF
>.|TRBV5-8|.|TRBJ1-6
TGTGCCAGCAGCTTGGGCCGGTCAAATTCACCCCTCCACTTT
CASSLGRSNSPLHF
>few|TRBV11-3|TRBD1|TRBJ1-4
TGTGCCAGCAGCCCCGAGGGGGCCGGCGGAAAACTGTTTTTT
CASSPEGAGGKLFF
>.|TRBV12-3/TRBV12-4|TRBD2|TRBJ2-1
TGTGCCAGCAGTTGGACTAGCGGGGCAGAGCAGTTCTTC
CASSWTSGAEQFF
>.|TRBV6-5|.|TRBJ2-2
TGTGCCAGCAGTTTGAGGCCCGGGGAGCTGTTTTTT
CASSLRPGELFF
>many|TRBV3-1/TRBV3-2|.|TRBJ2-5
TGTGCCAGCACTCTCGAGGGCGGGAATACTGAGACCCAGTACTTC
CASTLEGGNTETQYF
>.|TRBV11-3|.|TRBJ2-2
TGTGCCAGCAGCAAGGACAGCCTGAACACCGGGGAGCTGTTTTTT
CASSKDSLNTGELFF
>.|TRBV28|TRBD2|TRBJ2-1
TGTGCCAGCAGTTTAGCGGGGGGGCTCCATGAGCAGTTCTTC
CASSLAGGLHEQFF
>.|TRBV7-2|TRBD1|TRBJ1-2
TGTGCTTTAAAGGGGGCCGGCGGCTACACCTTC
CALKGAGGYTF
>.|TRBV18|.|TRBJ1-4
TGTGCCAGCTCACGTGGCGGGCTCATTAATGAAAAACTGTTTTTT
CASSRGGLINEKLFF
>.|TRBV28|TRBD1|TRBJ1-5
TGTGCCAGCAGTTTCGGAGGACAGGGGCTTAGCAATCAGCCCCAGCATTTT
CASSFGGQGLSNQPQHF
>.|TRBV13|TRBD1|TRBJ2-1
TGTGCCAGCAGCTTATCGGGACAGGGGTACAATGAGCAGTTCTTC
CASSLSGQGYNEQFF
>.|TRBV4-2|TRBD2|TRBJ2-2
TGTGCCAGCAGCCAGAACAGCGGGGGGGCAACCGGGGAGCTGTTTTTT
CASSQNSGGATGELFF
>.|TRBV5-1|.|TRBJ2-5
TGCGCCAGCAGCCAGGACATACAAGAGACCCAGTACTTC
CASSQDIQETQYF
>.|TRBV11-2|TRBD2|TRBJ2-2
TGTGCCAGCAGCTTAGATCGGCGGGAGGGAGGGGCCACCGGGGAGCTGTTTTTT
CASSLDRREGGATGELFF
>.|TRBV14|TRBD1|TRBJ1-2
TGTGCCAGCAGCCAAGATATCCTCCCGACAGGGCTGGGGGGCTACACCTTC
CASSQDILPTGLGGYTF
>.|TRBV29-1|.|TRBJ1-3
TGCAGCGTTGCCTGGAACAGCGGCGCTGGAAACACCATATATTTT
CSVAWNSGAGNTIYF
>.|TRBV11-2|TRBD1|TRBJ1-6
TGTGCCAGCAGCGCGGGACAGGGGAATTCACCCCTCCACTTT
CASSAGQGNSPLHF
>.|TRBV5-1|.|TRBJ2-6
TGCGCCAGCAGCTGGAGCTTAACCCCCTCTGGGGCCAACGTCCTGACTTTC
CASSWSLTPSGANVLTF
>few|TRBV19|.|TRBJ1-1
TGTGCCAGTGGTTTGAAGGGGGACACTGAAGCTTTCTTT
CASGLKGDTEAFF
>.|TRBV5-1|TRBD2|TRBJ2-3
TGCGCCAGCAGCTCCAGACTAGCGGGAGGCCCCACAGATACGCAGTATTTT
CASSSRLAGGPTDTQYF
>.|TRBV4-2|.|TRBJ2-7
TGTGCCAGCAGCCAAGACGAACGGGAGAACGAGCAGTACTTC
CASSQDERENEQYF